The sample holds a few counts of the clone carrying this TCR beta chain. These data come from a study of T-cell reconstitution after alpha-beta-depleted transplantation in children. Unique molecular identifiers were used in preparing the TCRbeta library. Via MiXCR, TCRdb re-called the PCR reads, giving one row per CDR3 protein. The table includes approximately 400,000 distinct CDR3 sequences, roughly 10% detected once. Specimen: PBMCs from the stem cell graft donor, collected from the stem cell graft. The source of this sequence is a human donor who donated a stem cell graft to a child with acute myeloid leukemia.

As DNA, the CDR3 is TGTGCCAGCAGTTTTCAGGGGCGCGACTATGGCTACACCTTC. It encodes CASSFQGRDYGYTF. The chain is built from TRBV12-3 or TRBV12-4 and TRBJ1-2; D may be TRBD1 (6 bases). The CDR3 has 14 amino acids. Trimming removed 3 bases from V and 3 bases from J, with 11 bases in between.